The clone carrying this T cell receptor (beta chain) was found a few times. As yet, its antigen is unknown. PCR primers comprised 60 Vbeta and 13 Jbeta primers. The protocol was immunoSEQ multiplex PCR, while the TCRdb copy is restricted to in-frame clones and leaves out a portion. The sample shows a few hundred thousand clones, 75% to 80% of them seen only once. The data belong to a study of cytomegalovirus exposure and HLA in healthy donors. Study details: An analysis done earlier identified 100 million to 140 million unique TCR beta sequences from around 180 million T cells. Regarding the study as a whole: Usually a TCR sequence was rare, but some public TCRs were found in many donors. A later analysis showed TCR association rates differing by HLA locus, peaking at DRB1 and lowest at HLA-C. Being productive about 90% or about 30% of the time was typical of most TCR beta V segments in an earlier analysis.

V lost 0 bases and J 4 bases, leaving 10 bases between the germline ends. The CDR3 is 14 amino acids. The germline V gene encodes CDR1 LGHNA and CDR2 YNFKEQ. Sequenced material: PBMCs. The TCR sequence derives from a man between 18 and 29 years old in good health and CMV-seronegative. This chain joins TRBV4-2 and TRBJ2-7, with D tentatively TRBD1 (6 bases). DNA of the CDR3: TGTGCCAGCAGCCAAGATGCAGGGGAGTACGAGCAGTACTTC. Its protein product is CASSQDAGEYEQYF.